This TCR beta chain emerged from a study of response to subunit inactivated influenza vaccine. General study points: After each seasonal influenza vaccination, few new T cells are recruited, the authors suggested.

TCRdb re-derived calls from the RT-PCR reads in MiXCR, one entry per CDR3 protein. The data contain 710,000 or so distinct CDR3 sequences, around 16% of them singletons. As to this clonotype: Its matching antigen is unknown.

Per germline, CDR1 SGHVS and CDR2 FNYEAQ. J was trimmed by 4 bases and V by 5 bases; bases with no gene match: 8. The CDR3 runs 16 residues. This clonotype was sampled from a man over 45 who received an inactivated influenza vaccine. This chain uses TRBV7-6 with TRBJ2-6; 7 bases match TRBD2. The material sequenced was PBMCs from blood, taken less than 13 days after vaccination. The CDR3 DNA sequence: TGTGCCAGCAGCCGCGGAAATAGCGGGGGGGCCAACGTCCTGACTTTC. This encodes CASSRGNSGGANVLTF.